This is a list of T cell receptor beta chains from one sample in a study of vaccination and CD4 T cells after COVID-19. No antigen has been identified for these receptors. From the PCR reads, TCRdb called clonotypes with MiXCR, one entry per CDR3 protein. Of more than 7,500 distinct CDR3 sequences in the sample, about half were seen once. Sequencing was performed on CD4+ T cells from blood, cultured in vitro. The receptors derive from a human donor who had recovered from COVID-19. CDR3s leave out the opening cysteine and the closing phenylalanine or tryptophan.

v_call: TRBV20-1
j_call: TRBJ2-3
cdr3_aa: SATRDLRADTQY

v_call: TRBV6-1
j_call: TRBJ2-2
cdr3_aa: ASSPNTGELF

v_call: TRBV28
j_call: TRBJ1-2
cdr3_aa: ASSLRPYGYT

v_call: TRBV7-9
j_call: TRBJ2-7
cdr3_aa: ASSLSLAGDEQY

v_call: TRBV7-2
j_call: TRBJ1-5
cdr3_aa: ASSLDRAQPQH

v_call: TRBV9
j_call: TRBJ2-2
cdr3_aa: ASSRDSPGTGELF

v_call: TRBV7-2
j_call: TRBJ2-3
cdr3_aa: ASSLGGGGTTDTQY

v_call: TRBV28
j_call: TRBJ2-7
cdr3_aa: ASSHGVAGVWDEQY

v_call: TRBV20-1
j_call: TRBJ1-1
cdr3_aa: SARITTKNTEAF

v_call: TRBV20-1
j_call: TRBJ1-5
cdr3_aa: SAIERADQPQH

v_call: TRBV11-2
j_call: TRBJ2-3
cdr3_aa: ASSLLAGGQDTQY

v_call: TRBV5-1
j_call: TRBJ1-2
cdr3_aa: ASSSRGGAHGYT

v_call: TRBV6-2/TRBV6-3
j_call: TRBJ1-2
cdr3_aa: ASRPGGTNYGYT

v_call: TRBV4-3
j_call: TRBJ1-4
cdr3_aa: ASSPARHEGGEKLF

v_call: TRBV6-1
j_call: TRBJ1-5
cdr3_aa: ASSRAGNQPQH

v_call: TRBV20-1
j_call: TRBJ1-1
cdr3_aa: SARGGNTEAF

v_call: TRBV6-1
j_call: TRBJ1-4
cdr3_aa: ASRTGGPDEKLF

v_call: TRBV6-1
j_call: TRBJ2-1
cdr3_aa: ASSKKGARVAYNEQF

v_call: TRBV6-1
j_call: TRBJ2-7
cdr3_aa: ASTLFPGAGAYEQY

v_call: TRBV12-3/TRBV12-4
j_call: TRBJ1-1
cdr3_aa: ASTRRRTGMKNTEAF

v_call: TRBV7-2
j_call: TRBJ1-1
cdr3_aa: ASSQGGQMNTEAF

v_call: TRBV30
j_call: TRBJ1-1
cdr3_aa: AWSAETIGAF

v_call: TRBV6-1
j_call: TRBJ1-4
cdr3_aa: ASLYDTTNEKLF

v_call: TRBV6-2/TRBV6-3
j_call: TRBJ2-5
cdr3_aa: ASTLNSQETQY

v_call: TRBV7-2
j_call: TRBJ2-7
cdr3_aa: ASSLGGASYEQY

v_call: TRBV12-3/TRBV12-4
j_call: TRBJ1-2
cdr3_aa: ASSLSIAVKPYGYT

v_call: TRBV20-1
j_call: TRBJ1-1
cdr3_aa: SARTTEAF

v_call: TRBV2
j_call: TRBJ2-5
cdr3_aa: ASSVRGGTQY

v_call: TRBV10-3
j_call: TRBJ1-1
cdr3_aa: AISDRLTEAF